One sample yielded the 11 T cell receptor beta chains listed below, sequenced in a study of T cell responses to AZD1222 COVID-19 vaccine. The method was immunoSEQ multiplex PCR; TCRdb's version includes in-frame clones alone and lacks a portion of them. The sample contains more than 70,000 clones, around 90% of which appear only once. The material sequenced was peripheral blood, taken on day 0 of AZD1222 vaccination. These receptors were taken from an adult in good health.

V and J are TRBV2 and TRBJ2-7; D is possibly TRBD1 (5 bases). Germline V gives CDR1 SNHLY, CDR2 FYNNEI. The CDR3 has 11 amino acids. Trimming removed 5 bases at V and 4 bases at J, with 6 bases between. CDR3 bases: TGTGCCAGCAGTCCAGGGTACGAGCAGTACTTC. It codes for CASSPGYEQYF.

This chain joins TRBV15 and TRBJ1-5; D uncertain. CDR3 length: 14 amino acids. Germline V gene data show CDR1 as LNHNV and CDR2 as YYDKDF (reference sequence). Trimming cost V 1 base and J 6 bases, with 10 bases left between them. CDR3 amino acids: CATSRGLTGQPQHF. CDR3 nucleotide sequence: TGTGCCACCAGCAGAGGGCTGACGGGTCAGCCCCAGCATTTT.

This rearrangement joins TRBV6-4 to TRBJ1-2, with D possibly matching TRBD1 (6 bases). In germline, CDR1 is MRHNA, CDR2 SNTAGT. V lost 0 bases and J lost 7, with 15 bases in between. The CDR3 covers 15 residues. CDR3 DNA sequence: TGTGCCAGCAGTGACTCCCAGGCAGGGGCCAGTGGCTACACCTTC. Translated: CASSDSQAGASGYTF.

As DNA, the CDR3 is TGTGCCAGCAGTGAACTAGGCAGGCCGAACGAGCAGTACTTC. As protein: CASSELGRPNEQYF. The J gene is TRBJ2-7, the V gene TRBV6-1; no clear D. CDR1 and CDR2 (germline): MNHNS, SASEGT. V gave up 2 bases and J gave up 5 bases, with 13 bases separating them. CDR3 size: 14 residues.

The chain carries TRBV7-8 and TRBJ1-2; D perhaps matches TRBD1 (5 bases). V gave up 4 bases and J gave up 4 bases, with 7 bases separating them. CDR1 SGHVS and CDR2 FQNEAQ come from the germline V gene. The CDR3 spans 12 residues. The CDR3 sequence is CASSSGIYGYTF. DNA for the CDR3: TGTGCCAGCAGCTCAGGGATCTATGGCTACACCTTC.

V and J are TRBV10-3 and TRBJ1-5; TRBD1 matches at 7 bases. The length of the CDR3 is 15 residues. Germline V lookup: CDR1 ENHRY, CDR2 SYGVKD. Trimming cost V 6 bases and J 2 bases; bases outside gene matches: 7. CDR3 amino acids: CAISQAGQGNQPQHF. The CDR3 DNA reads TGTGCCATCAGCCAAGCTGGACAGGGCAATCAGCCCCAGCATTTT.

The CDR3 spells CASSSGNTIYF. The CDR3, as DNA: TGTGCCAGCAGCTCTGGAAACACCATATATTTT. The chain is built from TRBV11-2 and TRBJ1-3; D gene unclear. The CDR3 spans 11 residues. The V end was cut by 4 bases, the J end by 2 bases, with 0 bases between. Per the germline V gene, CDR1 is SGHAT and CDR2 is FQNNGV.

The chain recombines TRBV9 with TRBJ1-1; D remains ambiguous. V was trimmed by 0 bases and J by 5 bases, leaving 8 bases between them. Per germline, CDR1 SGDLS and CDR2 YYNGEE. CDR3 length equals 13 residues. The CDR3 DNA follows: TGTGCCAGCAGCGTAGCTCTGGGGACTGAAGCTTTCTTT. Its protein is CASSVALGTEAFF.

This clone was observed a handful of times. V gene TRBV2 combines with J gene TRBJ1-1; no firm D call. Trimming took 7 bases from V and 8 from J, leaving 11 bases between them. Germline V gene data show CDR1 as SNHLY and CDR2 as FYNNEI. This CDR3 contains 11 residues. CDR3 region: CASTQVLEAFF. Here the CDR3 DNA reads TGTGCCAGCACACAAGTGTTGGAAGCTTTCTTT.

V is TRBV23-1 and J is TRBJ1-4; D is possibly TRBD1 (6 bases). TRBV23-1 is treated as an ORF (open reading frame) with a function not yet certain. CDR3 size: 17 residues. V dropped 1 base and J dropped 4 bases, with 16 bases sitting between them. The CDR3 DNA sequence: TGCGCCAGCAGTCAATTGATTTCAGGGGAAGGTAATGAAAAACTGTTTTTT. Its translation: CASSQLISGEGNEKLFF.

Here the CDR3 reads CASTRLEGPDQPQHF. The CDR3 DNA reads as TGTGCCAGTACTCGCCTCGAGGGCCCTGATCAGCCCCAGCATTTT. The chain recombines TRBV19 with TRBJ1-5; D is unresolved. V gave up 7 bases and J gave up 5 bases, with 18 bases separating them. CDR1 is LNHDA and CDR2 is SQIVND in the germline V gene (reference sequence). The CDR3 runs 15 residues.